These 19 T cell receptor beta chains were sequenced from one sample in a study of Graves' ophthalmopathy and Graves' hyperthyroidism. The authors amplified TCR beta CDR3 regions, and they did so from RNA transcripts for repertoire sequencing. RT-PCR with HTBI primers came first, then second-round multiplex PCR. TCRdb fed the multiplex PCR reads into MiXCR, producing one record per CDR3 protein. The table lists more than 1,000,000 distinct CDR3 sequences, 35% to 40% of them singletons. The sequencing input was peripheral blood or thyroid tissue (not recorded which). These receptors were taken from an adult man with Graves' hyperthyroidism.

The chain has TRBV6-5 and TRBJ1-5, with D unclear. The V gene's germline CDR1 is MNHEY and CDR2 SVGAGI. V was clipped by 11 bases and J by 10 bases, with 24 bases between them. The CDR3 contains 14 residues. CDR3 amino acids: CAAGIVTPRQPQHF. Here the CDR3 DNA reads TGTGCCGCGGGAATAGTGACCCCTCGTCAACCCCAGCATTTT.

The V call is TRBV4-3, the J call TRBJ2-7; D possibly uses TRBD1 or TRBD2 (5 bases each). Germline CDR1 LGHNA, CDR2 YSLEER. This CDR3 spans 16 amino acids. V was shortened by 4 bases and J by 1 base, with 17 bases between the two germline ends. Written as DNA, the CDR3 is TGCGCCAGCAGCCCAGGACATAGCGAATTGTCCTACGAGCAGTACTTC. Its translation: CASSPGHSELSYEQYF.

The chain carries TRBV2 and TRBJ1-2; D is undetermined. Germline CDR1 reads SNHLY; CDR2 reads FYNNEI. The CDR3 spans 14 residues. V was pared by 2 bases and J by 7 bases, with 14 bases between. CDR3 residues: CASSEWSGGGGYTF. CDR3 nucleotide sequence: TGTGCCAGCAGTGAATGGTCGGGCGGAGGTGGCTACACCTTC.

The rearrangement joins TRBV7-2 to TRBJ2-7; 8 bases fit TRBD1. The CDR3 is made up of 15 amino acids. Germline assignment: CDR1 SGHTA and CDR2 FQGNSA. V gave up 6 bases and J gave up 3 bases; unmatched junction bases: 10. CDR3 sequence: CASSLHDRGNYEQYF. CDR3 DNA sequence: TGTGCCAGCAGTCTCCATGACAGGGGAAACTACGAGCAGTACTTC.

This chain links TRBV27 with TRBJ1-1; TRBD1 might be the D (5 bases). Trimming shortened V by 6 bases and J by 1 base, and 9 bases separated the two germline ends. Germline CDR1 reads MNHEY; CDR2 reads SMNVEV (reference sequence). This CDR3 spans 13 amino acids. The DNA for the CDR3 is TGTGCCAGCAGAATGCAGGGGAACACTGAAGCTTTCTTT. Translation: CASRMQGNTEAFF.

As to this clonotype: With a much larger clone just one base away, this may be a read error. The chain links TRBV10-3 to TRBJ1-2; D is ambiguous. Germline V gene data show CDR1 as ENHRY and CDR2 as SYGVKD. Trimming removed 5 bases from V and 5 bases from J, with 6 bases in between. The CDR3 contains 11 residues. The CDR3, as DNA: TGTGCCATCAGTTACCGGTATGGCTACACCTTC. This translates into CAISYRYGYTF.

Concerning this clonotype: One junction end disagrees with the germline gene, perhaps due to a read error. J is TRBJ1-2 and V is TRBV29-1, with TRBD1 matching over 7 bases. The CDR3 covers 13 residues. Germline V lookup: CDR1 SQVTM, CDR2 ANQGSEA. CDR3 region: CSVAWDSPYDYTF. The CDR3 nucleotides are TGCAGCGTTGCCTGGGACAGCCCGTATGACTACACCTTC. The full variable domain, completed using reference TRBV29-1 and TRBJ1-2, is SAVISQKPSRDICQRGTSLTIQCQVDSQVTMMFWYRQQPGQSLTLIATANQGSEATYESGFVIDKFPISRPNLTFSTLTVSNMSPEDSSIYLCSVAWDSPYDYTFGSGTRLTVV.

The sample holds many counts of this clonotype. The chain links TRBV7-9 to TRBJ2-7, with D hard to call. This CDR3 is built from 18 residues. V was pared by 3 bases and J by 2 bases, with 23 bases between. CDR1 and CDR2 from the germline V gene are SEHNR and FQNEAQ (reference sequence). The CDR3 loop is CASSLVGHSRTLPYEQYF. Written as DNA, the CDR3 is TGTGCCAGCAGCTTGGTTGGTCACTCGAGGACCCTACCCTACGAGCAGTACTTC.

The CDR3: CAISDTGPSEQFF. The CDR3 DNA is TGTGCCATCAGTGATACGGGTCCTTCGGAGCAGTTCTTC. This chain joins TRBV10-3 and TRBJ2-7; D is ambiguous. The J call may be in error: the DNA end matches TRBJ2-1 better. There are 13 residues in the CDR3. The germline CDR1 and CDR2 sequences are ENHRY and SYGVKD.

The chain joins TRBV12-3 or TRBV12-4 to TRBJ2-7; TRBD1 matches 7 bases. Unmatched junction bases numbered 9, after V lost 6 bases and J lost 1 base. This CDR3 comprises 15 residues. CDR3 bases: TGTGCCAGCAGCACCACCAGGGGGTCGTCCTACGAGCAGTACTTC. Its protein is CASSTTRGSSYEQYF.

This clonotype was detected many times. The genes are TRBV11-2 and TRBJ1-4; TRBD1 matches 7 bases. J was trimmed by 10 bases and V by 6 bases; bases with no gene match: 14. CDR1 SGHAT and CDR2 FQNNGV come from the germline V gene. The CDR3 consists of 15 residues. CDR3 in DNA: TGTGCCAGCAGTTATACGTCCGGGACAGAGGGAAAACTGTTTTTT. This gives the protein CASSYTSGTEGKLFF.

The J gene is TRBJ2-6, the V gene TRBV10-3; a weak D match, TRBD1 (6 bases). CDR3 length: 15 residues. V was trimmed by 10 bases and J by 1 base, leaving 14 bases between them. Germline CDR1 and CDR2: ENHRY and SYGVKD. The CDR3 DNA sequence: TGTGCCACCAAACTCACAGGGTCTGGGGCCAACGTCCTGACTTTC. It specifies CATKLTGSGANVLTF.

V is TRBV19 and J is TRBJ1-1; the D gene is possibly TRBD1 (6 bases). The V end lost 10 bases, the J end lost 1 base, and 16 bases lay between the germline ends. Germline V gene data show CDR1 as LNHDA and CDR2 as SQIVND (reference sequence). The CDR3 extends over 14 amino acids. The CDR3 spells CATTIGQSNTEAFF. The CDR3 DNA reads as TGTGCCACCACCATAGGACAGTCGAACACTGAAGCTTTCTTT.

This clonotype was seen many times. V is TRBV10-3 and J is TRBJ2-3; D could derive from TRBD1 or TRBD2 (5 bases each). The CDR3 is made up of 13 amino acids. The V gene's germline CDR1 is ENHRY and CDR2 SYGVKD. V lost 8 bases and J 0 bases, leaving 9 bases between the germline ends. In nucleotides, the CDR3 is TGTGCCATCGGCCGGGACAGCACAGATACGCAGTATTTT. Amino acid sequence: CAIGRDSTDTQYF.

Many counts were recorded for this clonotype. The rearrangement joins TRBV9 to TRBJ2-7; TRBD1 might be the D (5 bases). V dropped 0 bases and J dropped 4 bases, with 11 bases sitting between them. The CDR3 spans 14 residues. The V gene's germline CDR1 is SGDLS and CDR2 YYNGEE. DNA of the CDR3: TGTGCCAGCAGCGTAGGTGCAGGGTCGTACGAGCAGTACTTC. It encodes CASSVGAGSYEQYF.

This clonotype was observed many times. The CDR3 sequence: CASTLGGPKTEAFF. The CDR3 nucleotides are TGCGCCAGCACCCTGGGGGGCCCGAAGACTGAAGCTTTCTTT. This sequence joins TRBV4-1 and TRBJ1-1; possible D gene TRBD1, 6 bases. This CDR3 has 14 amino acids. Germline V gene data show CDR1 as MGHRA and CDR2 as YSYEKL. V was pared by 7 bases and J by 5 bases, with 17 bases between.

This clonotype has at least ten counts. V usage is TRBV9 and J usage is TRBJ2-7, with 12 bases that match TRBD2. Unmatched junction bases numbered 11, after V lost 3 bases and J lost 7 bases. This CDR3 is built from 16 residues. Per the germline V gene, CDR1 is SGDLS and CDR2 is YYNGEE. In DNA, the CDR3 is TGTGCCAGCAGCGCGACTAGCGGGGGCGTCATGGAAGAGCAGTACTTC. Translating gives CASSATSGGVMEEQYF.

The CDR3 DNA follows: TGTGCCATAACCGACAGGGAAAACACCGGGGAGCTGTTTTTT. Translating it yields CAITDRENTGELFF. V gene TRBV10-3 combines with J gene TRBJ2-2; 7 bases agree with TRBD1. The trim removed 9 bases at V and 2 bases at J, leaving 6 bases unmatched. The CDR3 is made up of 14 amino acids. Germline lookup yields CDR1 ENHRY and CDR2 SYGVKD.

This chain connects TRBV7-2 to TRBJ2-7; tentatively, D is TRBD2 (6 bases). The CDR3 spans 16 residues. Germline V lookup: CDR1 SGHTA, CDR2 FQGNSA. Trimming removed 0 bases from V and 0 bases from J, with 12 bases in between. CDR3 sequence: CASSLAQGLHSYEQYF. CDR3 bases: TGTGCCAGCAGCTTAGCCCAGGGACTGCACTCCTACGAGCAGTACTTC.